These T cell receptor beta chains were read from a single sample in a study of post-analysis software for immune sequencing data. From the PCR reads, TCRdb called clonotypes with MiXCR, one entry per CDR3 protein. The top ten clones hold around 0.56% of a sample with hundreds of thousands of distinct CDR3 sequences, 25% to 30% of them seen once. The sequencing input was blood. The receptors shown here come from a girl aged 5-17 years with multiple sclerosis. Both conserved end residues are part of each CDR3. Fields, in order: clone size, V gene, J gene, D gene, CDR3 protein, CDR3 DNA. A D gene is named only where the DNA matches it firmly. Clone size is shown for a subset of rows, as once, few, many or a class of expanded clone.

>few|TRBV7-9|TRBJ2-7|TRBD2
CASSPGGTLYEQYF
TGTGCCAGCAGCCCCGGGGGGACCCTTTACGAGCAGTACTTC
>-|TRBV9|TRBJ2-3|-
CASSVGRGYASDTQYF
TGTGCCAGCAGCGTAGGGAGGGGATACGCGTCAGATACGCAGTATTTT
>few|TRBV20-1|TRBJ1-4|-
CSASKQGRPLFF
TGCAGTGCTAGCAAGCAGGGTCGCCCTCTGTTTTTT
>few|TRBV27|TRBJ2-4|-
CASGESLAKNIQYF
TGTGCGAGCGGTGAATCTCTAGCCAAAAACATTCAGTACTTC
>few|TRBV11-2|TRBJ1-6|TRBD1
CASRLDRSGNSPLHF
TGTGCCAGCAGACTGGACAGGTCGGGGAATTCACCCCTCCACTTT
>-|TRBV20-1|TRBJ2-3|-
CSAAGPRTDTQYF
TGCAGTGCTGCGGGACCCCGCACAGATACGCAGTATTTT
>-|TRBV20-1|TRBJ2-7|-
CSATDPGGRYEQYF
TGCAGTGCTACAGACCCCGGAGGGCGCTACGAGCAGTACTTC
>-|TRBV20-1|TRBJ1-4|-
CSASRRGGDLNEKLFF
TGCAGTGCTAGCCGACGTGGGGGCGACCTTAATGAAAAACTGTTTTTT
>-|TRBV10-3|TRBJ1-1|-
CAISQTSTGAFF
TGTGCCATCAGTCAGACGAGCACTGGAGCTTTCTTT
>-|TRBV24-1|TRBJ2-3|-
CATRGSGALRTDTQYF
TGTGCCACCAGGGGGTCAGGGGCGTTGAGGACAGATACGCAGTATTTT
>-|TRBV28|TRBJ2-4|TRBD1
CATANRTGVGKNIQYF
TGTGCCACCGCCAACCGAACAGGGGTGGGCAAAAACATTCAGTACTTC